This record looks at one T cell receptor (beta chain) sequence and its context. Its target is unknown. CDR1 SGHNT and CDR2 YYREEE come from the germline V gene (reference sequence). The CDR3 consists of 14 residues. The ends were cut back, 3 bases at V and 6 bases at J, with 15 bases in the middle. These data come from a study of cytomegalovirus exposure and HLA in healthy donors. Study-wide points: In vitro work confirmed that a few CMV-associated chains recognize CMV antigens. Clusters of TCRs from the first cohort tended to co-occur in the 90 to 150 validation repertoires (as a later analysis found).

Method: immunoSEQ multiplex PCR; TCRdb's copy keeps in-frame clones and lacks some. The sample contains fewer than 200,000 clones, more than 75% of which appear only once. The sequence was obtained from a woman in her thirties in good health and CMV-seronegative. Sample: PBMCs. The chain couples TRBV5-4 to TRBJ1-2, with D perhaps TRBD1 (5 bases). CDR3 sequence: CASSSSGRDNGYTF. CDR3 sequence (DNA): TGTGCCAGCAGCTCGTCCGGCAGGGATAATGGCTACACCTTC.